The entry that follows covers one T cell receptor beta chain sequence. These data belong to a study of T-cell memory formation after mild COVID-19. TCRdb fed the 5' RACE reads into MiXCR, producing one record per CDR3 protein. The table has tens of thousands of distinct CDR3 sequences, roughly 16% seen once; the top ten hold approximately 40%. Per germline, CDR1 SEHNR and CDR2 FQNEAQ (reference sequence). This CDR3 is 13 amino acids long. Trimming took 11 bases from V and 0 from J, leaving 10 bases between them. Sequencing used PBMCs or a T cell subset sorted from them (not recorded which). The receptor was derived from a man younger than 30 who had mild COVID-19 (a few samples of this study predate the infection). Cell type and time point are not known. The genes are TRBV7-9 and TRBJ2-2, with a weak D call TRBD2 (5 bases). CDR3 nucleotides: TGTGCCGCCTCGGGGTCGAACACCGGGGAGCTGTTTTTT. It specifies CAASGSNTGELFF.